Sequencing of this T cell receptor (beta chain) was carried out in a study of glioma-infiltrating T cells after dendritic cell vaccination. Looking at the study overall: Glioblastoma patients came from Phase I and II dendritic cell vaccination trials. The vaccine used monocyte-derived dendritic cells pulsed overnight with autologous tumor lysate.

Sample time point: after dendritic cell vaccination, including at tumor progression/relapse. None of the glioblastoma patients had an isocitrate dehydrogenase mutation. TCRB CDR3 was amplified from 2 ug genomic DNA or less. Clones were sequenced by immunoSEQ multiplex PCR, and TCRdb holds only the in-frame ones, with some missing. The table includes around 87,000 clones, about four fifths detected once. This CDR3 contains 16 residues. V lost 2 bases, J lost 2 bases, and 13 bases lay in between. Material: blood, obtained after dendritic cell vaccination. J is TRBJ1-5 and V is TRBV23-1; TRBD1 is a possible D gene (5 bases). TRBV23-1 is labeled an ORF, and its function is uncertain. The sequence came from a human donor with glioblastoma. CDR3 amino acids: CASSQRAGRCNQPQHF. The DNA of the CDR3 is TGCGCCAGCAGTCAAAGGGCAGGGAGGTGCAATCAGCCCCAGCATTTT.